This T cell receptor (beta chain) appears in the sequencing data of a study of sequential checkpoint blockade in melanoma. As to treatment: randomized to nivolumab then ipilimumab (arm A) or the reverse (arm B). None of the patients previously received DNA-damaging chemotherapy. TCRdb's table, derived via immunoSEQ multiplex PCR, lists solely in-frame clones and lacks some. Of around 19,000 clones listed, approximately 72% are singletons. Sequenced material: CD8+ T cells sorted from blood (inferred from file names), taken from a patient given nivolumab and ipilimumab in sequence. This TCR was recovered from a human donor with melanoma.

CDR3 sequence: CASSPGTGASYEQYF. The DNA for the CDR3 is TGTGCCAGCAGCCCGGGGACAGGGGCTTCCTACGAGCAGTACTTC. The chain links TRBV9 to TRBJ2-7, with 10 bases that match TRBD1. Germline V gives CDR1 SGDLS, CDR2 YYNGEE. CDR3 size: 15 residues. V lost 4 bases, J lost 1 base, and 5 bases stayed unmatched.